This TCR beta chain was identified in a study of T-cell memory formation after mild COVID-19. Regarding the study as a whole: Clones that shrank (day 15 to 85) were balanced CD4/CD8, whereas later expanders leaned CD4+. Pre-infection memory carried some responding clones, suggesting that cross-reactive memory joined.

As to this clonotype: What it binds is not known.

TCRdb passed the 5' RACE reads through MiXCR, listing each CDR3 protein once. The table lists 350,000 to 450,000 distinct CDR3 sequences, about 20% of them singletons. This sequence was found in an adult woman who had mild COVID-19 (a few samples of this study predate the infection). Cell type and time point are not known. The sequenced material came from PBMCs or a T cell subset sorted from them (not recorded which).

The CDR3 region has the DNA TGTGCCAGCAGCCCTACGGCGGGACACTCCTACGAGCAGTACTTC. Residues: CASSPTAGHSYEQYF. The chain is built from TRBV3-1 and TRBJ2-7; TRBD1 or TRBD2 may be the D gene (6 bases each). V was shortened by 4 bases and J by 0 bases, with 13 bases between the two germline ends. The CDR3 runs to 15 residues. Germline CDR1 and CDR2: LGHDT and YNNKEL (reference sequence).